The subject of this entry is one T cell receptor beta chain. The data belong to a study of CD8+ T cells in alopecia areata. As the sequencing template, cDNA was produced by extracting RNA and reverse transcribing it. Profiled with immunoSEQ multiplex PCR; TCRdb holds only in-frame clones, not every one. The repertoire holds around 12,000 clones, with 68% as singletons. Germline CDR1 is SGHDT and CDR2 is YYEEEE. This CDR3 comprises 15 residues. The trim removed 3 bases at V and 1 base at J, leaving 2 bases unmatched. Treatment defined: oral pan-JAK inhibitor, 5-10 mg twice daily. Alopecia areata patients had lesional scalp punch biopsies and peripheral blood taken from them.

The specimen comprised skin, sampled at week 4, from a patient treated with tofacitinib. The V and J genes are TRBV5-6 and TRBJ2-2, with 8 bases that match TRBD2. The origin of this receptor is a human donor with alopecia areata. The chain's CDR3 is CASSSGGKNTGELFF. The CDR3 DNA reads TGTGCCAGCAGCTCGGGGGGGAAGAACACCGGGGAGCTGTTTTTT.